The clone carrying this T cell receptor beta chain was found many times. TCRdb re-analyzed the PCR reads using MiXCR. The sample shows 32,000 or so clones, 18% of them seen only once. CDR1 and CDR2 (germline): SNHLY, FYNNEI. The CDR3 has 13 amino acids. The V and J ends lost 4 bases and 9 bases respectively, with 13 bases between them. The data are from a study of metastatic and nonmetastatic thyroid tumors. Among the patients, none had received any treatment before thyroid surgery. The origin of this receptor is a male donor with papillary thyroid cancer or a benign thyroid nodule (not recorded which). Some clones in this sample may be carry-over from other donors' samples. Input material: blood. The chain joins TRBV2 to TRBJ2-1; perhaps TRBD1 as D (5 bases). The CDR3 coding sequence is TGTGCCAGCAGTGGGGGCCGAGAACGTGAGCAGTTCTTC. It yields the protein CASSGGREREQFF.